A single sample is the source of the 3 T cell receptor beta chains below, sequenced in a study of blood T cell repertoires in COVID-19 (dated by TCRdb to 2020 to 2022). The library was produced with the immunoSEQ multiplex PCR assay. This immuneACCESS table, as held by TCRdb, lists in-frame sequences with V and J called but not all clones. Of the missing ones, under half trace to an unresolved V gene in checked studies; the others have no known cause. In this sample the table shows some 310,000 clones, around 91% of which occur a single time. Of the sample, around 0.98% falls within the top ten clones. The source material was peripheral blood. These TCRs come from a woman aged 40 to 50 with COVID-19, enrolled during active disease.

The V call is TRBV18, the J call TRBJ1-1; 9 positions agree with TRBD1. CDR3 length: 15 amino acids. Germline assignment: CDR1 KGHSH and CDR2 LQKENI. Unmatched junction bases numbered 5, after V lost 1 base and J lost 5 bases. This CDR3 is CASSPLGQGMTEAFF. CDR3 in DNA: TGTGCCAGCTCACCACTCGGACAGGGGATGACTGAAGCTTTCTTT.

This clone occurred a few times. The CDR3 sequence is CGTTGVTEAFF. In DNA, the CDR3 is TGTGGGACGACAGGAGTTACTGAAGCTTTCTTT. The J gene is TRBJ1-1, the V gene TRBV28, with D maybe TRBD1 (6 bases). Germline lookup yields CDR1 MDHEN and CDR2 SYDVKM. This CDR3 is built from 11 residues.

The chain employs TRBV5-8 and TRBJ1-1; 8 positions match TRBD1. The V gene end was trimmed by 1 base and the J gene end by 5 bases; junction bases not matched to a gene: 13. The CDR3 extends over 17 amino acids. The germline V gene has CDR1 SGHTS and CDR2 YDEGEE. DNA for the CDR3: TGTGCCAGCAGCTTGTGGGAGTCAGGGGGCGTCTGGACTGAAGCTTTCTTT. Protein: CASSLWESGGVWTEAFF.